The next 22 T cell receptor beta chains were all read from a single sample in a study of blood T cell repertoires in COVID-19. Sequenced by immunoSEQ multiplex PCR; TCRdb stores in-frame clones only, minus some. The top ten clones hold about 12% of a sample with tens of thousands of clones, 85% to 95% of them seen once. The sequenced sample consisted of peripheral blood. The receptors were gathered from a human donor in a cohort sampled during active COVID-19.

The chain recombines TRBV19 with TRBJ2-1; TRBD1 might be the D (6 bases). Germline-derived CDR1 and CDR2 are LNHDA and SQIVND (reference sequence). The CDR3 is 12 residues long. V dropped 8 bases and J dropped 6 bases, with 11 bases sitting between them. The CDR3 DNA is TGTGCCAGTGAACAGGGCGTCAATGAGCAGTTCTTC. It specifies CASEQGVNEQFF.

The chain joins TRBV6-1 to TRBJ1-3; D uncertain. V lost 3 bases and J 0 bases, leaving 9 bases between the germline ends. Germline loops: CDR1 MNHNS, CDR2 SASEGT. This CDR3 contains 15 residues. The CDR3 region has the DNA TGTGCCAGCAGTGAGAGCCCTAACTCTGGAAACACCATATATTTT. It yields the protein CASSESPNSGNTIYF.

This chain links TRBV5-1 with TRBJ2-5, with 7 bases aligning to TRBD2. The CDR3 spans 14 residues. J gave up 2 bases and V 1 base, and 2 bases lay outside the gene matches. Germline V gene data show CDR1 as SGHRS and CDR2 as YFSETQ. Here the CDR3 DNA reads TGCGCCAGCAGCTTGAGGACTAGGCAAGAGACCCAGTACTTC. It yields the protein CASSLRTRQETQYF.

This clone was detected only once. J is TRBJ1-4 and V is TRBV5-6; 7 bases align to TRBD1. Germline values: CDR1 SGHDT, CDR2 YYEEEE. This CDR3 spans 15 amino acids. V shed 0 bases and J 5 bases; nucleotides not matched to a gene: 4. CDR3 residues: CASSLVGQTNEKLFF. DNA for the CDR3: TGTGCCAGCAGCTTGGTGGGACAGACAAATGAAAAACTGTTTTTT. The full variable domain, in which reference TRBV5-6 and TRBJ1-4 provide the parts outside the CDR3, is DAGVTQSPTHLIKTRGQQVTLRCSPKSGHDTVSWYQQALGQGPQFIFQYYEEEERQRGNFPDRFSGHQFPNYSSELNVNALLLGDSALYLCASSLVGQTNEKLFFGSGTQLSVL.

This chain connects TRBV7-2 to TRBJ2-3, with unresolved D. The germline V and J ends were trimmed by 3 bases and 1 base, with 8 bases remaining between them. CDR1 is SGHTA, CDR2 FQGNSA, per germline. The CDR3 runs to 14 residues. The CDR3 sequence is CASSFGPGTDTQYF. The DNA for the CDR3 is TGTGCCAGCAGCTTTGGGCCCGGCACAGATACGCAGTATTTT.

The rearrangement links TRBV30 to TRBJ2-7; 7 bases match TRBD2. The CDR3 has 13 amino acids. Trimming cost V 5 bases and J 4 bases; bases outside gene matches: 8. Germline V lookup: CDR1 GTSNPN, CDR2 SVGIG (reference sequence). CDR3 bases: TGTGCCTGGGCCCCGGGGACTACATACGAGCAGTACTTC. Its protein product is CAWAPGTTYEQYF.

CDR3 in amino acids: CASSSGGRANYGYTF. For the CDR3, the DNA is TGTGCCAGCAGTTCCGGGGGGAGAGCTAACTATGGCTACACCTTC. The chain carries TRBV28 and TRBJ1-2; a weak D match, TRBD1 (5 bases). Looked up from germline, CDR1 is MDHEN and CDR2 is SYDVKM. Trimming pared 4 bases from V and 0 bases from J, leaving 12 bases between. This CDR3 is built from 15 residues.

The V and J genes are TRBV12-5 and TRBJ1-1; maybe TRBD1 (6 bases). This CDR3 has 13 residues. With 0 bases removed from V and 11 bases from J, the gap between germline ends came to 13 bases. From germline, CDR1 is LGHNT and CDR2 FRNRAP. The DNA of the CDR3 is TGTGCTAGTGGTTTGGTCCGTCAGGGGTCCGCTTTCTTT. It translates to CASGLVRQGSAFF.

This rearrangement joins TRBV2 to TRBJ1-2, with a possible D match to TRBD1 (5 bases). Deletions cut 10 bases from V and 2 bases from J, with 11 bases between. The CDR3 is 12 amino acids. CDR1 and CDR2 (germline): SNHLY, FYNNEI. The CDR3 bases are TGTGCCATATCAAAGGGGAACTATGGCTACACCTTC. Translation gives CAISKGNYGYTF.

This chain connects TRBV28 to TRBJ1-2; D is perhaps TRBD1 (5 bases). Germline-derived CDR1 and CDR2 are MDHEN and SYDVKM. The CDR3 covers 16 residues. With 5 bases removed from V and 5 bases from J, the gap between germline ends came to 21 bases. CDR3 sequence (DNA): TGTGCCAGCAGTCTCCCTCGGGAGCGGGCAGGGTATGGCTACACCTTC. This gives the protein CASSLPRERAGYGYTF.

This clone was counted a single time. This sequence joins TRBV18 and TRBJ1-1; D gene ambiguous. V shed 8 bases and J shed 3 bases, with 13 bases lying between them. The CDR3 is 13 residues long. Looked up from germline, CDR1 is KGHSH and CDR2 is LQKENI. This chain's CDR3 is CASASTGDTEAFF. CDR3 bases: TGTGCCAGCGCCTCTACCGGGGACACTGAAGCTTTCTTT.

For the CDR3, the DNA is TGTGCCAGCAGCCAAAATGTACAGGGCTATGGCTACACCTTC. Protein: CASSQNVQGYGYTF. V is TRBV3-1 (or the pseudogene TRBV3-2) and J is TRBJ1-2; D is perhaps TRBD1 (6 bases). This CDR3 contains 14 residues. V lost 2 bases, J lost 4 bases, and 11 bases lay in between. Germline CDR1 is LGHDT and CDR2 is YNNKEL (reference sequence).

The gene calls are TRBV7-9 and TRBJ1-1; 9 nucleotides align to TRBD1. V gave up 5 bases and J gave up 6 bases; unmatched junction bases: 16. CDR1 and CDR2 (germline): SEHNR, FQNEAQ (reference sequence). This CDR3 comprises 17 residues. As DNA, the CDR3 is TGTGCCAGCAGCCAAAATACAGGGGGCGCTGTTTACGCTGAAGCTTTCTTT. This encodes CASSQNTGGAVYAEAFF.

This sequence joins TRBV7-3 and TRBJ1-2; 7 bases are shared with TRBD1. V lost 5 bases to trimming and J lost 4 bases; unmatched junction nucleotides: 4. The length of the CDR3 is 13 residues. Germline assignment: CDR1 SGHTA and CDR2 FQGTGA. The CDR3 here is CASSKGGTYGYTF. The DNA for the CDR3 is TGTGCCAGCAGCAAAGGGGGCACCTATGGCTACACCTTC.

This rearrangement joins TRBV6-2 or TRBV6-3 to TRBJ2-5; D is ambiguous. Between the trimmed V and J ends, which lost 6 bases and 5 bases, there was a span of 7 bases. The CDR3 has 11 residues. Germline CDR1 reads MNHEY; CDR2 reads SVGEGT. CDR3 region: CASSAQETQYF. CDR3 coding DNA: TGTGCCAGCAGCGCCCAGGAGACCCAGTACTTC.

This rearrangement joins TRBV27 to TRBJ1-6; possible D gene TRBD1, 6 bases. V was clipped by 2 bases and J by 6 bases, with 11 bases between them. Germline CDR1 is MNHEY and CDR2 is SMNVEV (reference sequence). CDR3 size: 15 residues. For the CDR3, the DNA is TGTGCCAGCAGTTTAGGGGGCAGGGCTAATTCACCCCTCCACTTT. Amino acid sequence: CASSLGGRANSPLHF.

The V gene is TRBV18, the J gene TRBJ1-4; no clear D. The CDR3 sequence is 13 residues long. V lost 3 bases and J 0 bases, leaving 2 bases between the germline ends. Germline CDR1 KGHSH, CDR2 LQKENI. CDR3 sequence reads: CASSPATNEKLFF. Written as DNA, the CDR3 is TGTGCCAGCTCACCCGCAACTAATGAAAAACTGTTTTTT.

The CDR3 nucleotides are TGTGCCAGCAGTCTCTCCGGACGGCGGGAGAGGTCAGATACGCAGTATTTT. As protein: CASSLSGRRERSDTQYF. The chain has TRBV7-3 and TRBJ2-3; the match to TRBD2 covers 7 bases. Germline lookup yields CDR1 SGHTA and CDR2 FQGTGA. The trim removed 6 bases at V and 4 bases at J, leaving 16 bases unmatched. The length of the CDR3 is 17 residues.

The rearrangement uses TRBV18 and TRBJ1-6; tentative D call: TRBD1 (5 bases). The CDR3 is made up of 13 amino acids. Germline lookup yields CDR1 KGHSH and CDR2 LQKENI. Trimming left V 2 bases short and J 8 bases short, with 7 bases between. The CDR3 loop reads CASSPGADSPLHF. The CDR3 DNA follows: TGTGCCAGCTCACCAGGGGCGGATTCACCCCTCCACTTT.

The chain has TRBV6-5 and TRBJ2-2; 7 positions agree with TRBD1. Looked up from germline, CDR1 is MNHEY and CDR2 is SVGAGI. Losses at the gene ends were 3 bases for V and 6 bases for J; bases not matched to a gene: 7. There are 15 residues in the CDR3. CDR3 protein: CASSYPSTGAGELFF. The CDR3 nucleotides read TGTGCCAGCAGTTATCCCAGCACAGGGGCCGGGGAGCTGTTTTTT.

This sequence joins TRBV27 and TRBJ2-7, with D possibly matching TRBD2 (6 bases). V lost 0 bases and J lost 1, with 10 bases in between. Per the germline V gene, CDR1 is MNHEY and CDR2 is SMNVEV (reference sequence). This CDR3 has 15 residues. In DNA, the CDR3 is TGTGCCAGCAGTTTATCCTACGGAGGGTCCTACGAGCAGTACTTC. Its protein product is CASSLSYGGSYEQYF.

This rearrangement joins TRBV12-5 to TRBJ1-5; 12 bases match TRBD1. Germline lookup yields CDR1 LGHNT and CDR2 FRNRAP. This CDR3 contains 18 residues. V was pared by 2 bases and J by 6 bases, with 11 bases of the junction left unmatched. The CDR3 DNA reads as TGTGCTAGTGGTTTGATTAGGGACAGGGGGCGCGTAGGTCAGCCCCAGCATTTT. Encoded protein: CASGLIRDRGRVGQPQHF.